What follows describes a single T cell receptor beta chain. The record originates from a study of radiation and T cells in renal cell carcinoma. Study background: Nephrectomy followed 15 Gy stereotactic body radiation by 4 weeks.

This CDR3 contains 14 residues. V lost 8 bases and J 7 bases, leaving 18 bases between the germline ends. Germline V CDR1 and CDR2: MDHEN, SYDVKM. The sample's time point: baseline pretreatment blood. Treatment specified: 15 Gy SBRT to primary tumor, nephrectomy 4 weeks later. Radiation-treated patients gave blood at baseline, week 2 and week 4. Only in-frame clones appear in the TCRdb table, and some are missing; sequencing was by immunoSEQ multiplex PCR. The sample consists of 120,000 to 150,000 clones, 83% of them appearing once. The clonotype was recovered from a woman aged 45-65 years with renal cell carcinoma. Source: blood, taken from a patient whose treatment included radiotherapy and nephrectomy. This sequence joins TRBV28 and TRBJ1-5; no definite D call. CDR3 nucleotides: TGTGCCAGCTCTATTCGGGGTTCGGACCAGCCCCAGCATTTT. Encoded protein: CASSIRGSDQPQHF.